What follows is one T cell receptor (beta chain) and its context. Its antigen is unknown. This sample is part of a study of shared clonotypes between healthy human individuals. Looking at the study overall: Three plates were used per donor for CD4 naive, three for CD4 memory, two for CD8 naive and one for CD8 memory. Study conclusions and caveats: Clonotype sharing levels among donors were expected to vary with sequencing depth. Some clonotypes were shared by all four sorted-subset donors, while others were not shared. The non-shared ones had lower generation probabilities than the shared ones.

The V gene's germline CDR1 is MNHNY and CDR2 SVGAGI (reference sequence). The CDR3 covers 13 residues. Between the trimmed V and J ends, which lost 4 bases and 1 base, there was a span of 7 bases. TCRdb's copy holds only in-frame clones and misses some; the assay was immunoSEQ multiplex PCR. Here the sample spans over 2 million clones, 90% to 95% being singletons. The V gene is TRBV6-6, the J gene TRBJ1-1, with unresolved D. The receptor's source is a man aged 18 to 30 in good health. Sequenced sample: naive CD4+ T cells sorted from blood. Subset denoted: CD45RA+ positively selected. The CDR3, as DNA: TGTGCCAGCAGTTTAAGTGAGAACACTGAAGCTTTCTTT. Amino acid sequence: CASSLSENTEAFF.